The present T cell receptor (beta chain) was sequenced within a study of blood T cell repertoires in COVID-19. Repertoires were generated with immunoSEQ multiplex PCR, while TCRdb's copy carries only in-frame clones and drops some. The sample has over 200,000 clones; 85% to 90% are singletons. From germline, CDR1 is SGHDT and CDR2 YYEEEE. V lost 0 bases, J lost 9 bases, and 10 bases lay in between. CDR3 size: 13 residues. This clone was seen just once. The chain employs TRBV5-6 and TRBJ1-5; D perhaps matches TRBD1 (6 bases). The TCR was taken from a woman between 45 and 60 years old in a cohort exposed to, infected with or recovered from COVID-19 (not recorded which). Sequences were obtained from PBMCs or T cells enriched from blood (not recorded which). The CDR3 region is CASSLGQDGPQHF. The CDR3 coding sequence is TGTGCCAGCAGCTTGGGACAGGACGGGCCCCAGCATTTT.